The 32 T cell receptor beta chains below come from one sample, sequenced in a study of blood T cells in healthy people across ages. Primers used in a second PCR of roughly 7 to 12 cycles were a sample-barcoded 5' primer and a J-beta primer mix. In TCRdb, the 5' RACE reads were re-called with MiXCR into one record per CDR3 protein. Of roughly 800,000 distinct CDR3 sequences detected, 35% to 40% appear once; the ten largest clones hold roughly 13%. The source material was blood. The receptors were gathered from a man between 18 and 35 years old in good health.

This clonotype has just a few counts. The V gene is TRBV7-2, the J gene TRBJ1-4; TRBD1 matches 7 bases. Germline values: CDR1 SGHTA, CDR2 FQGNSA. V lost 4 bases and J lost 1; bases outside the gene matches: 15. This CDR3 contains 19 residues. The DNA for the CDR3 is TGTGCCAGCAGCTCCAAACTAATGACAGGGATCATAACTAATGAAAAACTGTTTTTT. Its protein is CASSSKLMTGIITNEKLFF.

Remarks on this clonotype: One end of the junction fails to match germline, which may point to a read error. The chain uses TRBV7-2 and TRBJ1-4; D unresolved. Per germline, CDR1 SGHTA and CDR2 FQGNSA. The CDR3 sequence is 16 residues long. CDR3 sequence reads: CVSSAGRVSPGEKLFF. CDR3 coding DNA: TGTGTCAGCAGCGCAGGACGGGTCTCCCCCGGGGAAAAACTGTTTTTT.

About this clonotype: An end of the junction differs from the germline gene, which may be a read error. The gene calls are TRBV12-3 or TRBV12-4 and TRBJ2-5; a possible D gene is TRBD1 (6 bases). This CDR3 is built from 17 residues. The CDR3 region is CACSPGSGTGSQETQYF. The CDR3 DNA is TGTGCCTGCAGCCCAGGCTCCGGTACAGGGTCCCAAGAGACCCAGTACTTC.

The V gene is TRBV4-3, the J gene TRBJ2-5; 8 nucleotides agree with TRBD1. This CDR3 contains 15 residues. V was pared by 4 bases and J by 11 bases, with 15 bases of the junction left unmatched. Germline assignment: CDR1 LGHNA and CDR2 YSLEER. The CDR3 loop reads CASSPTTGDNNEQYF. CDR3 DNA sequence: TGCGCCAGCAGCCCGACGACAGGGGATAACAATGAGCAGTACTTC.

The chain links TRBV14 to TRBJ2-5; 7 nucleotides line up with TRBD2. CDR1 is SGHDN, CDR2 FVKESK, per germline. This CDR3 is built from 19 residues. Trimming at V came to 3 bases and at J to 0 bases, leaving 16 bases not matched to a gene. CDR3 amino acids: CASSQGIREEGWYQETQYF. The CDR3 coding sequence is TGTGCCAGCAGCCAGGGGATCCGGGAGGAAGGGTGGTACCAAGAGACCCAGTACTTC.

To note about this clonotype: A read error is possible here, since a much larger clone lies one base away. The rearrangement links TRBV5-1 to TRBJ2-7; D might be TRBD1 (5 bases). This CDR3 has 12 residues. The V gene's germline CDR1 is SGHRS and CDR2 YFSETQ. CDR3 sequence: CVSSQDNYEQYF. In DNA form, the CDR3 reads TGCGTCAGCAGCCAGGACAACTACGAGCAGTACTTC.

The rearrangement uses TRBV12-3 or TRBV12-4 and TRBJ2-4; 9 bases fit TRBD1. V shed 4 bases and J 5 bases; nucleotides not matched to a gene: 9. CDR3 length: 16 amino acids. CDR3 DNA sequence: TGTGCCAGCAGTTCATCACACAGGGGGCGGGAAAACATTCAGTACTTC. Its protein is CASSSSHRGRENIQYF.

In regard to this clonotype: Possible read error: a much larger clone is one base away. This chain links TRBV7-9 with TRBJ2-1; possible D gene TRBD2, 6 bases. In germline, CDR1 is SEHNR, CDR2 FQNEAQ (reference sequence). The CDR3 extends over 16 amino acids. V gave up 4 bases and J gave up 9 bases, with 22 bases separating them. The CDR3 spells CASSYYPGRENSEQFF. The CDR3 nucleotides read TGTGCCAGCAGCTACTACCCGGGACGGGAGAACAGTGAGCAGTTCTTC.

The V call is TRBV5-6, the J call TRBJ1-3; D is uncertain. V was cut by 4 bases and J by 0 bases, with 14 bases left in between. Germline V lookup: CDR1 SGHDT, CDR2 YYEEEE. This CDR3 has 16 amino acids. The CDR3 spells CASSRAGITSGNTIYF. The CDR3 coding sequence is TGTGCCAGCAGCCGGGCGGGGATTACCTCTGGAAACACCATATATTTT.

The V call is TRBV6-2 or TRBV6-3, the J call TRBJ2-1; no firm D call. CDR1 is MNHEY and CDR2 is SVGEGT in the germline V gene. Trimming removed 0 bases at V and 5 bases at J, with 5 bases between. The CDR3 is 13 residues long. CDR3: CASSYSSDNEQFF. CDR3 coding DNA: TGTGCCAGCAGTTACTCGTCCGACAATGAGCAGTTCTTC.

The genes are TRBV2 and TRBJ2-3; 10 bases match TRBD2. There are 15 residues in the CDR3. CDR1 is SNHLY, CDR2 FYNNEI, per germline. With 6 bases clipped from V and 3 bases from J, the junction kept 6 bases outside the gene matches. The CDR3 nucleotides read TGTGCCAGCAGGACCAGCGGGAGGGAGACAGATACGCAGTATTTT. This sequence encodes CASRTSGRETDTQYF.

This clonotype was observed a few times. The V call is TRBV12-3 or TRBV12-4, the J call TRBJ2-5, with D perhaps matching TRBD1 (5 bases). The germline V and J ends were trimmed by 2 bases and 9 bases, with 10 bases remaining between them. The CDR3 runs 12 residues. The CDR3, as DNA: TGTGCCAGCAGTTTAAGGGGCGACGCCCAGTACTTC. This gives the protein CASSLRGDAQYF.

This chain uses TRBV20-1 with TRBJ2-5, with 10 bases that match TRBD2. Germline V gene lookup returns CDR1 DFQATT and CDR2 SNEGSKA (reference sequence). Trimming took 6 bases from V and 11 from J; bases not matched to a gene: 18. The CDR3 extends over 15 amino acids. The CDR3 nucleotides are TGCAGTGCCCTCCCTGCTAGCGGGGGATTTGTGGAGCAGTACTTC. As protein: CSALPASGGFVEQYF.

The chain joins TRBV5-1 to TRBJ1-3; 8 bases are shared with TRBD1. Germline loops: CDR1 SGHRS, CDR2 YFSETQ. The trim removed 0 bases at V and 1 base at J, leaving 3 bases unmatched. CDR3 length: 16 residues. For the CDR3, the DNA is TGCGCCAGCAGCTTGGACCGGACAGGGTCTGGAAACACCATATATTTT. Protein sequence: CASSLDRTGSGNTIYF.

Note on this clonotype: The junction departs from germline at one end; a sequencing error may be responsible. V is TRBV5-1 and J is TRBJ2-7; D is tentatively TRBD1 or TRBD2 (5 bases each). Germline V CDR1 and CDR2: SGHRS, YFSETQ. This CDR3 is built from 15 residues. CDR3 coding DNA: TGCGCCAGCAGCTGGGGCGCAGGGACCTCCCACGAGCAGTACTTC. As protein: CASSWGAGTSHEQYF.

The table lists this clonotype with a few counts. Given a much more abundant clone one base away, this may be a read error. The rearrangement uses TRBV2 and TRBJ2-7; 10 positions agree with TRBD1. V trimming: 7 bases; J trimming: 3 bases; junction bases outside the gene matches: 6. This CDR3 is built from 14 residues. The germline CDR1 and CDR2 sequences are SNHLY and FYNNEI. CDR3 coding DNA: TGTGCCAGCAACCCGGGACAGGGGAACTACGAGCAGTACTTC. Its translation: CASNPGQGNYEQYF.

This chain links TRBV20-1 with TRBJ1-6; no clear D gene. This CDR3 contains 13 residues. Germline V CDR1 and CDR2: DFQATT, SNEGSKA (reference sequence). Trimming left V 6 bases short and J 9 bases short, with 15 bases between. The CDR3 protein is CSARPLLSSPLHF. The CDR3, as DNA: TGCAGTGCCCGCCCCCTCCTTAGTTCACCCCTCCACTTT.

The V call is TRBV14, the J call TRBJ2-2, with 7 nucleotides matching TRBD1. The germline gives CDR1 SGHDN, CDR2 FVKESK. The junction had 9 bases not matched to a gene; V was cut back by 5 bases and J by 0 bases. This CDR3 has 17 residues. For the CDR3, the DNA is TGTGCCAGCAGCTTTAATCCGGGACAGCCGAACACCGGGGAGCTGTTTTTT. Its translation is CASSFNPGQPNTGELFF.

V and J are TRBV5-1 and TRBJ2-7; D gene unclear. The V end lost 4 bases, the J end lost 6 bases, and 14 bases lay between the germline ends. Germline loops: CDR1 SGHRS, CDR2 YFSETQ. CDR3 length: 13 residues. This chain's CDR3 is CASSVTASSEQYF. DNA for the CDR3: TGCGCCAGCAGCGTAACCGCGTCGAGCGAGCAGTACTTC.

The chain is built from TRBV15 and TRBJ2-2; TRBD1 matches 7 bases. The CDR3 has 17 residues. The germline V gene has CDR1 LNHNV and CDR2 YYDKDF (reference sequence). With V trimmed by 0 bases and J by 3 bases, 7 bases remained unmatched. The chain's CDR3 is CATSRDNQGVDTGELFF. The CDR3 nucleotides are TGTGCCACCAGCAGAGATAATCAGGGGGTCGACACCGGGGAGCTGTTTTTT.

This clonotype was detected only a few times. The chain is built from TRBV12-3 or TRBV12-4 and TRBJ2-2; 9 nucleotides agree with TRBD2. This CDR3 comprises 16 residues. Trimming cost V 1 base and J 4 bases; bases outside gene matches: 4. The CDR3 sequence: CASSLVPAGGTGELFF. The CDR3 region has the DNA TGTGCCAGCAGTTTAGTGCCAGCGGGGGGCACCGGGGAGCTGTTTTTT.

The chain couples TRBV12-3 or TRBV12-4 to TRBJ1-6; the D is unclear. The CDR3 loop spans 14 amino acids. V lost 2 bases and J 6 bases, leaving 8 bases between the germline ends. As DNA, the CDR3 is TGTGCCAGCAGTTTAAGGGAGAGTAATTCACCCCTCCACTTT. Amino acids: CASSLRESNSPLHF.

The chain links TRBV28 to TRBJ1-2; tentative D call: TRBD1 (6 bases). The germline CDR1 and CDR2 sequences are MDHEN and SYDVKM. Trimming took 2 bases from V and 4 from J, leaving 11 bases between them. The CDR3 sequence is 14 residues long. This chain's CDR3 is CASSLQGQSYGYTF. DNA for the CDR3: TGTGCCAGCAGTTTACAGGGACAATCCTATGGCTACACCTTC.

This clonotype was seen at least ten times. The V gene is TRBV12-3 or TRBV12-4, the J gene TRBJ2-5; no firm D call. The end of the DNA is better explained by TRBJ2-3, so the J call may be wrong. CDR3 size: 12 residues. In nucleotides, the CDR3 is TGTGCCAGCAGTTTACGCTCTGAGACGCAGTATTTT. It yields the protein CASSLRSETQYF.

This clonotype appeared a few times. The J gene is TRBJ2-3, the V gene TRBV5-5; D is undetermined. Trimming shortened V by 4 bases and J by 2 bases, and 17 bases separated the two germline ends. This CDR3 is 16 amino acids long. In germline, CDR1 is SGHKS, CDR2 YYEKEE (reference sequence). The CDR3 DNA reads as TGTGCCAGCAGCGGAGAAGGTGGCAGAATCACAGATACGCAGTATTTT. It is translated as CASSGEGGRITDTQYF.

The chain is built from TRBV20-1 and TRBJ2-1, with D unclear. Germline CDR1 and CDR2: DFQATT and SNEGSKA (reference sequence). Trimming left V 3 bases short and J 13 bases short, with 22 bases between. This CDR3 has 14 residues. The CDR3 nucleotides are TGCAGTGCTAGGCAGGCGGTTTCAGTAAAGACCCAGTTCTTC. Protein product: CSARQAVSVKTQFF.

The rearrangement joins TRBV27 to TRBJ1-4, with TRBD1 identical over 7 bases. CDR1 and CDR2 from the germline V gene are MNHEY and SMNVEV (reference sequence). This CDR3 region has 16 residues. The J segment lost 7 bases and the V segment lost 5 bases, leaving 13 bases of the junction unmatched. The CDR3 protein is CASSETGVMGSEKLFF. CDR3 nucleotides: TGTGCCAGCAGTGAAACAGGGGTTATGGGAAGTGAAAAACTGTTTTTT.

As DNA, the CDR3 is TGTGCCAGCACAGACAGGGTAACTTCACCCCTCCACTTT. Protein sequence: CASTDRVTSPLHF. J is TRBJ1-6 and V is TRBV18; TRBD1 matches at 7 bases. J lost 9 bases, V lost 8 bases, and 7 bases had no gene match. This CDR3 is 13 amino acids long. Germline V gene data show CDR1 as KGHSH and CDR2 as LQKENI.

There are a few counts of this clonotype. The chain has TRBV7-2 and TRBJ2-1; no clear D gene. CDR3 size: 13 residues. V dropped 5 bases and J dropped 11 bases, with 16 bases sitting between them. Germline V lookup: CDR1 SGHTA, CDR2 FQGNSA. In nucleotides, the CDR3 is TGTGCCAGCAGCCAAACCCCGAGCATACAGCAGTTCTTC. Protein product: CASSQTPSIQQFF.

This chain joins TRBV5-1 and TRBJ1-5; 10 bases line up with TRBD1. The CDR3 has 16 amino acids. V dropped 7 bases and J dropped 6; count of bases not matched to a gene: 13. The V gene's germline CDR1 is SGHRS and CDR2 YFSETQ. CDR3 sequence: CASRLGTGERGQPQHF. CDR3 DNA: TGCGCCAGCCGCCTGGGGACAGGGGAGAGAGGTCAGCCCCAGCATTTT.

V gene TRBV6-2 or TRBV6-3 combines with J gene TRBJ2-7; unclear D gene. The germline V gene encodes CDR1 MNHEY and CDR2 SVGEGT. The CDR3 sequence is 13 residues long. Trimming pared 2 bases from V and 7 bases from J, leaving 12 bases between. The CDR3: CASSYALEDEQYF. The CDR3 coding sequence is TGTGCCAGCAGTTACGCCCTTGAGGATGAGCAGTACTTC.

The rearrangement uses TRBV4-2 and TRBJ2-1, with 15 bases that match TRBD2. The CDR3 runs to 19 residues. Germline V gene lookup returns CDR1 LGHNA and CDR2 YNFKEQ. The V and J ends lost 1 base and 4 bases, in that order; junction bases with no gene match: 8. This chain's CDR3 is CASSQVWGTSGGKYNEQFF. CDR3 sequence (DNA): TGTGCCAGCAGCCAAGTCTGGGGGACTAGCGGGGGGAAATACAATGAGCAGTTCTTC.